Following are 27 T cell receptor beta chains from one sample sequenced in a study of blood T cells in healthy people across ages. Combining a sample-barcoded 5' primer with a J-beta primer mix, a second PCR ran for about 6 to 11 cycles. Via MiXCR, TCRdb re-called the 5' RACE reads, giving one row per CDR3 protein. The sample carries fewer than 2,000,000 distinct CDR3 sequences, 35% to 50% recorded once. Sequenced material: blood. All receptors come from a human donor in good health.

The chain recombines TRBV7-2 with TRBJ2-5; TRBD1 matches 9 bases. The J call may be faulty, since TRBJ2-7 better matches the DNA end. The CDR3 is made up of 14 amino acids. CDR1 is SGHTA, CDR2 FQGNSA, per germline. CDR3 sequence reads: CASSISGTGYEQYF. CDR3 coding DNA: TGTGCCAGCAGCATATCCGGGACAGGGTACGAGCAGTACTTC.

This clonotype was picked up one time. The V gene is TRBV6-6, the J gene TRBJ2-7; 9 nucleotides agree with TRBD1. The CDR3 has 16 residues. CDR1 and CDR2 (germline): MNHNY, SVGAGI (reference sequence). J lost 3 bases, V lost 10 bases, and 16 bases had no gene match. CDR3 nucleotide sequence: TGTGCCACTACAGGGGGCCCTTCGGAAATTGTCTACGAGCAGTACTTC. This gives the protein CATTGGPSEIVYEQYF.

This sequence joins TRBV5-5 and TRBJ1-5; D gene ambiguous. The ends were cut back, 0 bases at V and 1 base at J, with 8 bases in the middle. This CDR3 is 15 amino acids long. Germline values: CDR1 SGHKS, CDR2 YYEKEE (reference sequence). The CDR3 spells CASSLEGRSNQPQHF. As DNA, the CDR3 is TGTGCCAGCAGCTTGGAAGGACGGAGCAATCAGCCCCAGCATTTT. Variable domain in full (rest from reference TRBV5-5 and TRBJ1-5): DAGVTQSPTHLIKTRGQQVTLRCSPISGHKSVSWYQQVLGQGPQFIFQYYEKEERGRGNFPDRFSARQFPNYSSELNVNALLLGDSALYLCASSLEGRSNQPQHFGDGTRLSIL.

CDR3 nucleotides: TGCAGTGCTAGAGGTCGATCGAAGGGAGAGACCCAGTACTTC. Translated: CSARGRSKGETQYF. This chain uses TRBV20-1 with TRBJ2-5, with D unclear. Trimming took off 1 base at V and 4 bases at J, with 13 bases between the two ends. Germline CDR1 is DFQATT and CDR2 is SNEGSKA (reference sequence). There are 14 residues in the CDR3.

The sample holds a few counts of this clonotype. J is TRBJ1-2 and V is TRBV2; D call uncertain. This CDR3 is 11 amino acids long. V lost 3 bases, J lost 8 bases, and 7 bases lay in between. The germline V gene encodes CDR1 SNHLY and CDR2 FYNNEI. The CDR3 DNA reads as TGTGCCAGCAGTGACTTGGGGGGCTACACCTTC. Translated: CASSDLGGYTF.

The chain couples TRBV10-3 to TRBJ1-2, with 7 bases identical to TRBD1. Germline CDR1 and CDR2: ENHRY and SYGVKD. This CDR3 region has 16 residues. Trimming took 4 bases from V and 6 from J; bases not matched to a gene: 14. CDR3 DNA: TGTGCCATCAGTGGTTATACGAGCCAGGGGGGTGATGGCTACACCTTC. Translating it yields CAISGYTSQGGDGYTF.

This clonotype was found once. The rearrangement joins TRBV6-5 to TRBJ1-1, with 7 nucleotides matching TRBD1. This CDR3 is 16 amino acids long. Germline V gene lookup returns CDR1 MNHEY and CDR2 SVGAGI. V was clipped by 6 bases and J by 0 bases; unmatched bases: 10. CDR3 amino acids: CASRSPRQGLNTEAFF. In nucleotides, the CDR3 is TGTGCCAGCAGAAGTCCAAGACAGGGCCTGAACACTGAAGCTTTCTTT.

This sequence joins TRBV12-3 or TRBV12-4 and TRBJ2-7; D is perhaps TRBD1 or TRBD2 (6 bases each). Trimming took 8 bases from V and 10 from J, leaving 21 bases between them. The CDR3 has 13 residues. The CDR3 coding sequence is TGTGCCAGCGAACCTAGGCGTCGGGGGCAACAGTACTTC. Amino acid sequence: CASEPRRRGQQYF.

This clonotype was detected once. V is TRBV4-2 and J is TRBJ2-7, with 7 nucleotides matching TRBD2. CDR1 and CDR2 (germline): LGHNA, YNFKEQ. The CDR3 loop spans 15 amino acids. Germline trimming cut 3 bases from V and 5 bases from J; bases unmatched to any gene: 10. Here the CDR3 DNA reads TGTGCCAGCAGCCACCAAATGGAGCGGGGAAACGAGCAGTACTTC. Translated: CASSHQMERGNEQYF.

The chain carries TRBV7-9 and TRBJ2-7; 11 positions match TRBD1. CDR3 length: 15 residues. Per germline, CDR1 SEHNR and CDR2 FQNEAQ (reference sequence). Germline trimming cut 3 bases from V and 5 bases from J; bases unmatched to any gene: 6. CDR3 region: CASSLAGTGGNEQYF. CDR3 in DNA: TGTGCCAGCAGCTTGGCCGGGACAGGGGGTAACGAGCAGTACTTC.

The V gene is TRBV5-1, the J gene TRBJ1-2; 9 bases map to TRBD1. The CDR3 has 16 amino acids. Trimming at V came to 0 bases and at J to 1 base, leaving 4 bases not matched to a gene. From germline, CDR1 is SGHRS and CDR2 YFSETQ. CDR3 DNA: TGCGCCAGCAGCTTGGACAACAGGGGGCATAACTATGGCTACACCTTC. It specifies CASSLDNRGHNYGYTF.

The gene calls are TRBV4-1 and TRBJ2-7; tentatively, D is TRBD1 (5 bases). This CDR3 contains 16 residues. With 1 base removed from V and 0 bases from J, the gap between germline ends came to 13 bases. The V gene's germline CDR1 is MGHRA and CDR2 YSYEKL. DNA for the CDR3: TGCGCCAGCAGCCAAGTCCCAGGGATAAGCTCCTACGAGCAGTACTTC. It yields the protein CASSQVPGISSYEQYF.

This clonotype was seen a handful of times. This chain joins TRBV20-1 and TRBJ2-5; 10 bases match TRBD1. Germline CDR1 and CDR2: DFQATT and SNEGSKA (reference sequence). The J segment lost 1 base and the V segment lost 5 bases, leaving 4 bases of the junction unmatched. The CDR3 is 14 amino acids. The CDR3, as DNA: TGCAGTGCTCTCCGACAGGGGGCCCAAGAGACCCAGTACTTC. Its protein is CSALRQGAQETQYF.

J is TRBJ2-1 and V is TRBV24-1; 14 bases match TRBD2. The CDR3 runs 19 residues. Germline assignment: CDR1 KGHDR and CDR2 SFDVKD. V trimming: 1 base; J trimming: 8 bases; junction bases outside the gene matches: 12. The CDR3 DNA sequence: TGTGCCACCAGTGATTTAACTTCGACTAGCGGGGGGGGGTTGGATGAGCAGTTCTTC. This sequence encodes CATSDLTSTSGGGLDEQFF.

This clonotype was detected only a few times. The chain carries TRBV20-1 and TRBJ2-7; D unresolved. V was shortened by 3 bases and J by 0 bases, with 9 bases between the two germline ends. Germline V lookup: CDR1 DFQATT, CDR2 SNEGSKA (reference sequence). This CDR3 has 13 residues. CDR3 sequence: CSASLQNSYEQYF. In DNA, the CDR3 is TGCAGTGCTAGCTTACAAAACTCCTACGAGCAGTACTTC.

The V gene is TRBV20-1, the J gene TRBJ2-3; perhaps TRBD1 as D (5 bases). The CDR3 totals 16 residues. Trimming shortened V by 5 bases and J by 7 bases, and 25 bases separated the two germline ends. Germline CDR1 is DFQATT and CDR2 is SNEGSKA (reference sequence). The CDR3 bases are TGCAGTGCTGGACGATCCGACAGTTGGCTTCAGAATACGCAGTATTTT. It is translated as CSAGRSDSWLQNTQYF.

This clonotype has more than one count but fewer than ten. The CDR3 nucleotides read TGCAGCGTTGTCCAAATTAGGGAGACCCAGTACTTC. Translated, it gives CSVVQIRETQYF. The rearrangement joins TRBV29-1 to TRBJ2-5, with D unclear. The CDR3 contains 12 residues. Deletions cut 4 bases from V and 5 bases from J, with 11 bases between. Germline values: CDR1 SQVTM, CDR2 ANQGSEA.

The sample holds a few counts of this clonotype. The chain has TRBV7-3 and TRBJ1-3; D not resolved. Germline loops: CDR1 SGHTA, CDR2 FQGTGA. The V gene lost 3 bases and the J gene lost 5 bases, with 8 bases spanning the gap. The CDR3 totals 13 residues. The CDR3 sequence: CASSFTPRNTIYF. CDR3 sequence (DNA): TGTGCCAGCAGCTTCACCCCAAGAAACACCATATATTTT.

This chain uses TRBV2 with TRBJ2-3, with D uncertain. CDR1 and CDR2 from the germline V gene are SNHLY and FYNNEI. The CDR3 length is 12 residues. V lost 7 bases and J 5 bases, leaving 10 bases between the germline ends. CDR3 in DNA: TGTGCCAGCAATCTCTTCGGAGATACGCAGTATTTT. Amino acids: CASNLFGDTQYF.

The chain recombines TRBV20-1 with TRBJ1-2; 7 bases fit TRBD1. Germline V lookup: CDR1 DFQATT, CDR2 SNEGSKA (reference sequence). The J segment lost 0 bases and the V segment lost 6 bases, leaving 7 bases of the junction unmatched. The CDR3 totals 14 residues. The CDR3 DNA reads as TGCAGTGCCGCCCACAGGGGAACTAACTATGGCTACACCTTC. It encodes CSAAHRGTNYGYTF.

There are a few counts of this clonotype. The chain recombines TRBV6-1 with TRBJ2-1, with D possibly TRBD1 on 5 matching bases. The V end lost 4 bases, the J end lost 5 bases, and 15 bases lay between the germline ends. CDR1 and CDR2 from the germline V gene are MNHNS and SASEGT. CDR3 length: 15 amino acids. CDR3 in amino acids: CASSAQKDSDNEQFF. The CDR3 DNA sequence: TGTGCCAGCAGTGCTCAAAAAGACAGCGACAATGAGCAGTTCTTC.

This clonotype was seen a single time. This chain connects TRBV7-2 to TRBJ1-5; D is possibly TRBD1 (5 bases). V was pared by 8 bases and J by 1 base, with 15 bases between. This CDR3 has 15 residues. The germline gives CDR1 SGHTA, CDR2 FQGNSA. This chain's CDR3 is CASSTQGVSNQPQHF. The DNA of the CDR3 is TGTGCCAGCTCCACTCAGGGCGTCAGCAATCAGCCCCAGCATTTT.

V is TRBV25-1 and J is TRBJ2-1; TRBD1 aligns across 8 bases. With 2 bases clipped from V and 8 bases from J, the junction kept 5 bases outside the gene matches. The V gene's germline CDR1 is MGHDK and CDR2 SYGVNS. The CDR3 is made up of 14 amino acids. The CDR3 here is CASSEGTGWDEQFF. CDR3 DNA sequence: TGTGCCAGCAGTGAAGGGACAGGCTGGGATGAGCAGTTCTTC.

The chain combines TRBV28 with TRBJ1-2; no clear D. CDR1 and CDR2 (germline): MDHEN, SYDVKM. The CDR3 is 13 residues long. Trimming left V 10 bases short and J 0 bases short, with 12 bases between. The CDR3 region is CAMGGPPNYGYTF. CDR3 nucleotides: TGTGCCATGGGCGGTCCCCCTAACTATGGCTACACCTTC.

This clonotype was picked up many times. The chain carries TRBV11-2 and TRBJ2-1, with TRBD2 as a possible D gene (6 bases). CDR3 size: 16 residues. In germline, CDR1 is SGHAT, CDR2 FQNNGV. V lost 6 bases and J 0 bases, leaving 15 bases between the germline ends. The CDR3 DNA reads TGTGCCAGCAGTCGACGCGGGGATACCTCCTACAATGAGCAGTTCTTC. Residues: CASSRRGDTSYNEQFF.

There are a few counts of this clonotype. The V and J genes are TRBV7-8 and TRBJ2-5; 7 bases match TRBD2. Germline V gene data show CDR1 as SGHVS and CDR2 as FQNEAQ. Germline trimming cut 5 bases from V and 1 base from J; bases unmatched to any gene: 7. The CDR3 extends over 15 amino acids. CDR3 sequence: CASSHGRGVQETQYF. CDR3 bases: TGTGCCAGCAGCCACGGCCGGGGGGTCCAAGAGACCCAGTACTTC.

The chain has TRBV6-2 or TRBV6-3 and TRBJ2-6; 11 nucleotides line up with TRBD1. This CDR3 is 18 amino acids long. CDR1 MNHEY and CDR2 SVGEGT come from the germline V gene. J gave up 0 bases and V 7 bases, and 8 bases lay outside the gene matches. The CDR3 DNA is TGTGCCAGCACCTTGAGGACAGGGGGCTACTCTGGGGCCAACGTCCTGACTTTC. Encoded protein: CASTLRTGGYSGANVLTF.